This T cell receptor (beta chain) was documented in a study of T cells after posttransplantation cyclophosphamide. Study-wide findings and caveats: Later blood repertoires were often dominated by clones from the donor CD8+ memory compartment. Tissue-infiltrating T cells from skin or gut overlapped little with blood T cells. TRB clonality was highly associated with recipient CMV seropositivity and reactivation.

Method: immunoSEQ multiplex PCR; TCRdb's copy keeps in-frame clones and lacks some. Recorded here are about 25,000 clones, none singletons. Germline CDR1 reads SGHTA; CDR2 reads FQGNSA. This CDR3 is 15 amino acids long. The V and J ends lost 5 bases and 7 bases, in that order; junction bases with no gene match: 9. This clone was picked up many times. Its specificity is unknown. Treatment was busulfan-fludarabine conditioning, a marrow graft, and cyclophosphamide on days +3 and +4. The gene calls are TRBV7-2 and TRBJ2-7, with TRBD2 identical over 12 bases. The sequences come from PBMCs, collected after allogeneic stem cell transplant with posttransplant cyclophosphamide. The TCR sequence derives from a male patient younger than 35 who received an allogeneic stem cell transplant from a related donor, was CMV-positive, and had no GVHD. The T cells may partly be graft donor cells. The CDR3: CASSPPSGRAWEQYF. Here the CDR3 DNA reads TGTGCCAGCAGCCCCCCTAGCGGGAGGGCCTGGGAGCAGTACTTC. The whole variable domain, remainder taken from reference TRBV7-2 and TRBJ2-7, is GAGVSQSPSNKVTEKGKDVELRCDPISGHTALYWYRQSLGQGLEFLIYFQGNSAPDKSGLPSDRFSAERTGGSVSTLTIQRTQQEDSAVYLCASSPPSGRAWEQYFGPGTRLTVT.